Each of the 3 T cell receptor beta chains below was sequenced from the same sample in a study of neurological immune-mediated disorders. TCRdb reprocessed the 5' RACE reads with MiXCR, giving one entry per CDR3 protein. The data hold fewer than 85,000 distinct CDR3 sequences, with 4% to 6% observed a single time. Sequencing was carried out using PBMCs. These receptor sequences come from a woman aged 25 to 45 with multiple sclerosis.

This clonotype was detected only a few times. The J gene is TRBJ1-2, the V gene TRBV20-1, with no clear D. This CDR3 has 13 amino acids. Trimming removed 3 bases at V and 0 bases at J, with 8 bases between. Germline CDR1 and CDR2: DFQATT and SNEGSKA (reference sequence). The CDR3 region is CSASVLPNYGYTF. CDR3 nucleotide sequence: TGCAGTGCTAGTGTCCTCCCTAACTATGGCTACACCTTC.

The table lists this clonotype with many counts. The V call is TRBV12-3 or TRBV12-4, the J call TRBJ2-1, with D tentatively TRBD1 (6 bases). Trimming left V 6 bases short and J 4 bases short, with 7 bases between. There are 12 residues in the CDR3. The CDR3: CASRQGYNEQFF. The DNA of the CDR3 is TGTGCCAGCAGACAGGGTTACAATGAGCAGTTCTTC.

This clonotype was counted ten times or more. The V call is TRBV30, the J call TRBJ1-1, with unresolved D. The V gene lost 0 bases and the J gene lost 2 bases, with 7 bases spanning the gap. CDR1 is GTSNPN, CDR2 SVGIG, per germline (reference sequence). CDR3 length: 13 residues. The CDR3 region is CAWSVNRNTEAFF. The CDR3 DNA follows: TGTGCCTGGAGTGTAAACCGTAACACTGAAGCTTTCTTT.